The 3 T cell receptor beta chains in this list originate from one sample, sequenced in a study of T cell responses to AZD1222 COVID-19 vaccine. Produced via immunoSEQ multiplex PCR; TCRdb's table is partial and in-frame only. This sample has over 110,000 clones; roughly nine tenths occur once, and the top ten carry over 8.5%. Here the sequenced sample was peripheral blood, taken 28 days after the second AZD1222 dose. The receptors come from an adult who received the AZD1222 COVID-19 vaccine.

V and J are TRBV20-1 and TRBJ2-1; 9 bases are a match to TRBD2. This CDR3 contains 17 residues. The germline CDR1 and CDR2 sequences are DFQATT and SNEGSKA (reference sequence). The V gene end was trimmed by 3 bases and the J gene end by 2 bases; junction bases not matched to a gene: 11. The CDR3 spells CSASGGLAGGTYNEQFF. For the CDR3, the DNA is TGCAGTGCTAGTGGGGGGCTGGCGGGAGGGACCTACAATGAGCAGTTCTTC.

DNA for the CDR3: TGTGCCAGCAGCCTCGACCAGGGACGACAGGGTGAAAAACTGTTTTTT. Translated: CASSLDQGRQGEKLFF. V is TRBV9 and J is TRBJ1-4; 7 bases fit TRBD1. Looked up from germline, CDR1 is SGDLS and CDR2 is YYNGEE. J lost 7 bases, V lost 4 bases, and 13 bases had no gene match. The CDR3 loop spans 16 amino acids.

This chain uses TRBV4-3 with TRBJ1-2; 8 bases are a match to TRBD1. Trimming removed 1 base from V and 4 bases from J; junction bases left unmatched: 8. Germline CDR1 is LGHNA and CDR2 is YSLEER. CDR3 size: 16 residues. CDR3 region: CASSQALGQAIYGYTF. CDR3 DNA sequence: TGCGCCAGCAGCCAAGCGTTGGGACAGGCGATCTATGGCTACACCTTC.